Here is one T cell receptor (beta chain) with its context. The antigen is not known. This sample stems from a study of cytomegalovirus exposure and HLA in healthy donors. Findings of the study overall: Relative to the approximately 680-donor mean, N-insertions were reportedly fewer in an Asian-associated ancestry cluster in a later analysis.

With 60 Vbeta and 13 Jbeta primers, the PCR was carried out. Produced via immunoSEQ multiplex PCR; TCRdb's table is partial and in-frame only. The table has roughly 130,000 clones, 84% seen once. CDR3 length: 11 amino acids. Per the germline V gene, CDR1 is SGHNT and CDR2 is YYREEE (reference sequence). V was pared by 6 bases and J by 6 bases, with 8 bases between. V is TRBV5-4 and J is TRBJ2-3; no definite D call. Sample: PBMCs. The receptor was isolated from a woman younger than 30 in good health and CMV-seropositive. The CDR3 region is CASTKADTQYF. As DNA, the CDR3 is TGTGCCAGCACCAAAGCGGATACGCAGTATTTT.